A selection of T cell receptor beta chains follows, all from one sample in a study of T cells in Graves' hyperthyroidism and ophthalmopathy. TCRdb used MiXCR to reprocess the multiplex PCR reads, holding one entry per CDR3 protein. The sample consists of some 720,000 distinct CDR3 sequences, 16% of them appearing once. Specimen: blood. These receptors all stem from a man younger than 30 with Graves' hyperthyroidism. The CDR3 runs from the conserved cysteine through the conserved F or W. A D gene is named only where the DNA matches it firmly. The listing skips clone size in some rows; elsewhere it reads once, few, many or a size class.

CDR3nt: TGTGCCAGCAGCTTAATGTCAGAACAAGAGACCCAGTACTTC
CDR3aa: CASSLMSEQETQYF
d_gene: NA
v_gene: TRBV11-1
j_gene: TRBJ2-5
abundance: many

CDR3nt: TGTGCCAGCAGTTTAGACAGGGGGCGGAATTCACCCCTCCACTTT
CDR3aa: CASSLDRGRNSPLHF
d_gene: TRBD1
v_gene: TRBV28
j_gene: TRBJ1-6
abundance: many

CDR3nt: TGTGCCACCAGTGATTTGAGTGCGAGCTCCTACAATGAGCAGTTCTTC
CDR3aa: CATSDLSASSYNEQFF
d_gene: NA
v_gene: TRBV24-1
j_gene: TRBJ2-1
abundance: once

CDR3nt: TGTGCCAGCACCCTAGGACAGGGCCGCCCTGGGGCCAACGTCCTGACTTTC
CDR3aa: CASTLGQGRPGANVLTF
d_gene: TRBD1
v_gene: TRBV28
j_gene: TRBJ2-6
abundance: many

CDR3nt: TGTGCCAGCAGTTTACGGCGGCAGGGCCTCTATAATTCACCCCTCCACTTT
CDR3aa: CASSLRRQGLYNSPLHF
d_gene: NA
v_gene: TRBV27
j_gene: TRBJ1-6
abundance: few

CDR3nt: TGTGCCAGCAGCCGGGGACAGGGGCGGGTCCAGGCTAACTATGGCTACACCTTC
CDR3aa: CASSRGQGRVQANYGYTF
d_gene: TRBD1
v_gene: TRBV11-2
j_gene: TRBJ1-2
abundance: NA

CDR3nt: TGCAGTGCTAGAGGGGACGTGAGCTCCTACAATGAGCAGTTCTTC
CDR3aa: CSARGDVSSYNEQFF
d_gene: NA
v_gene: TRBV20-1
j_gene: TRBJ2-1
abundance: NA

CDR3nt: TGTGCCAGCAGCCCCGACAGGGGGAGAGAAAAACTGTTTTTT
CDR3aa: CASSPDRGREKLFF
d_gene: TRBD1
v_gene: TRBV2
j_gene: TRBJ1-4
abundance: many

CDR3nt: TGTGCCAGCAGCCCTAGCGGGAGGAGACGGAATGAGCAGTTCTTC
CDR3aa: CASSPSGRRRNEQFF
d_gene: TRBD2
v_gene: TRBV12-3/TRBV12-4
j_gene: TRBJ2-1
abundance: many

CDR3nt: TGTGCCAGCAGCCAACGGGGCGAGACCCAGTACTTC
CDR3aa: CASSQRGETQYF
d_gene: NA
v_gene: TRBV7-8
j_gene: TRBJ2-5
abundance: many

CDR3nt: TGTGCCAGCAGCCCTCCGGTATGGTCTAGCGGAGGGAATGAGCAGTTCTTC
CDR3aa: CASSPPVWSSGGNEQFF
d_gene: TRBD2
v_gene: TRBV7-9
j_gene: TRBJ2-1
abundance: NA

CDR3nt: TGTGCCCGTAAGACAGGCGGGAGAAACTACAATGAGCAGTTCTTC
CDR3aa: CARKTGGRNYNEQFF
d_gene: NA
v_gene: TRBV7-2
j_gene: TRBJ2-1
abundance: few

CDR3nt: TGTGCCAGCAGCTTATCGCTCGGGAGCAATGAGCAGTTCTTC
CDR3aa: CASSLSLGSNEQFF
d_gene: NA
v_gene: TRBV7-9
j_gene: TRBJ2-1
abundance: few

CDR3nt: TGTGCCAGCAGTTATCCGGGACAGCTTTACGAGCAGTACTTC
CDR3aa: CASSYPGQLYEQYF
d_gene: TRBD1
v_gene: TRBV28
j_gene: TRBJ2-7
abundance: many

CDR3nt: TGTGCCAGCAGTCGGGAGGGGGCCTCCTACAATGAGCAGTTCTTC
CDR3aa: CASSREGASYNEQFF
d_gene: NA
v_gene: TRBV27
j_gene: TRBJ2-1
abundance: many

CDR3nt: TGTGCCAGCAGTTACGAAGCGGGAGGCCCCCTCTCCTACGAGCAGTACTTC
CDR3aa: CASSYEAGGPLSYEQYF
d_gene: TRBD2
v_gene: TRBV6-2/TRBV6-3
j_gene: TRBJ2-7
abundance: many

CDR3nt: TGTGCCAGCAGCTTCGGCCGGACTAGCGGTTCCTACGAGCAGTACTTC
CDR3aa: CASSFGRTSGSYEQYF
d_gene: TRBD2
v_gene: TRBV7-2
j_gene: TRBJ2-7
abundance: NA

CDR3nt: TGTGCCAGCAGCCCTCTCGGACAGACTAACTATGGCTACACCTTC
CDR3aa: CASSPLGQTNYGYTF
d_gene: NA
v_gene: TRBV3-1
j_gene: TRBJ1-2
abundance: few

CDR3nt: TGTGCCAGCAGCGCTCCCCCGGGACAGGGGGGAAACACCATATATTTT
CDR3aa: CASSAPPGQGGNTIYF
d_gene: TRBD1
v_gene: TRBV2
j_gene: TRBJ1-3
abundance: few

CDR3nt: TGCAGTGCTAGTCTCTCCCGCCGGACCCAGTACTTC
CDR3aa: CSASLSRRTQYF
d_gene: NA
v_gene: TRBV20-1
j_gene: TRBJ2-5
abundance: many

CDR3nt: TGTGCCAGCAGTCCACGGACTAGCGGGGACGAGCAGTACTTC
CDR3aa: CASSPRTSGDEQYF
d_gene: TRBD2
v_gene: TRBV28
j_gene: TRBJ2-7
abundance: many

CDR3nt: TGCAGCGTTAGTCAGGCGAGGAACACTGAAGCTTTCTTT
CDR3aa: CSVSQARNTEAFF
d_gene: NA
v_gene: TRBV29-1
j_gene: TRBJ1-1
abundance: many

CDR3nt: TGTGCCAGCAGCTTGGCGGGAGTCCTTTACGAGCAGTACTTC
CDR3aa: CASSLAGVLYEQYF
d_gene: TRBD2
v_gene: TRBV7-2
j_gene: TRBJ2-7
abundance: few

CDR3nt: TGTGCCAGCAGTGAATGGGACGGAACCACAGATACGCAGTATTTT
CDR3aa: CASSEWDGTTDTQYF
d_gene: NA
v_gene: TRBV2
j_gene: TRBJ2-3
abundance: many

CDR3nt: TGTGCCAGCGGCTTCGGGAGTACCCGAGAAGCTTTCTTT
CDR3aa: CASGFGSTREAFF
d_gene: NA
v_gene: TRBV28
j_gene: TRBJ1-1
abundance: few

CDR3nt: TGTGCCAGCAGCCCGAGTCCAGCTAGCAATCAGCCCCAGCATTTT
CDR3aa: CASSPSPASNQPQHF
d_gene: NA
v_gene: TRBV5-5
j_gene: TRBJ1-5
abundance: many

CDR3nt: TGTGCCAGCAGAAACGGACGGGCCACTAACTATGGCTACACCTTC
CDR3aa: CASRNGRATNYGYTF
d_gene: NA
v_gene: TRBV6-1
j_gene: TRBJ1-2
abundance: few

CDR3nt: TGTGCCAGCAGTTTACGCAGGTCTACGCAGTATTTT
CDR3aa: CASSLRRSTQYF
d_gene: NA
v_gene: TRBV28
j_gene: TRBJ2-3
abundance: few

CDR3nt: TGTGCCTGGAGTGTAGGTCTAGCGGGAAGCAATGAGCAGTTCTTC
CDR3aa: CAWSVGLAGSNEQFF
d_gene: TRBD2
v_gene: TRBV30
j_gene: TRBJ2-1
abundance: few

CDR3nt: TGTGCCAGCAGTCAGGCGGGGCGGAACCCCCAGCATTTT
CDR3aa: CASSQAGRNPQHF
d_gene: NA
v_gene: TRBV6-2/TRBV6-3
j_gene: TRBJ1-5
abundance: many

CDR3nt: TGTGCGAGCAGGGACAGGGGCGCGGGAAACACCATATATTTT
CDR3aa: CASRDRGAGNTIYF
d_gene: TRBD1
v_gene: TRBV6-4
j_gene: TRBJ1-3
abundance: few

CDR3nt: TGCAGCGTCGGACAGAAGAGGGTATACGAGCAGTACTTC
CDR3aa: CSVGQKRVYEQYF
d_gene: NA
v_gene: TRBV29-1
j_gene: TRBJ2-7
abundance: many

CDR3nt: TGTGCCAGCAGACTGGAGGCAGCCATAGTCTATGGCTACACCTTC
CDR3aa: CASRLEAAIVYGYTF
d_gene: NA
v_gene: TRBV6-2/TRBV6-3
j_gene: TRBJ1-2
abundance: NA

CDR3nt: TGTGCCAGCAGTACCCGGACAGGGCAAACGCTATCAAACAATGAGCAGTTCTTC
CDR3aa: CASSTRTGQTLSNNEQFF
d_gene: TRBD1
v_gene: TRBV7-2
j_gene: TRBJ2-1
abundance: NA

CDR3nt: TGCAGTGCTAGAGAACTGACGGAGACCCAGTACTTC
CDR3aa: CSARELTETQYF
d_gene: NA
v_gene: TRBV20-1
j_gene: TRBJ2-5
abundance: NA

CDR3nt: TGCGCCAGCAGCCGAACCGGGACGACGAATGAGCAGTTCTTC
CDR3aa: CASSRTGTTNEQFF
d_gene: NA
v_gene: TRBV4-3
j_gene: TRBJ2-1
abundance: few

CDR3nt: TGTGCCAGCAGTGAAGAGGTAGCGGGCCACAATGAGCAGTTCTTC
CDR3aa: CASSEEVAGHNEQFF
d_gene: TRBD2
v_gene: TRBV2
j_gene: TRBJ2-1
abundance: NA

CDR3nt: TGTGCCACCCTGGGGGGGGTCGGCACAGATACGCAGTATTTT
CDR3aa: CATLGGVGTDTQYF
d_gene: TRBD2
v_gene: TRBV2
j_gene: TRBJ2-3
abundance: few

CDR3nt: TGTGCCAGCAGTTACGGGCCGGGGGTAGGGGAGACCCAGTACTTC
CDR3aa: CASSYGPGVGETQYF
d_gene: NA
v_gene: TRBV6-5
j_gene: TRBJ2-5
abundance: few

CDR3nt: TGCAGTGCTAGAGATGGGGGGATTGGCTCCTACGAGCAGTACTTC
CDR3aa: CSARDGGIGSYEQYF
d_gene: NA
v_gene: TRBV20-1
j_gene: TRBJ2-7
abundance: few